The T cell receptor (beta chain) described here comes from a study of blood T cell repertoires in COVID-19. In the study overall: PBMCs, B-cell-depleted T cells, or T cells were the source of the cDNA or gDNA that made up the material.

The CDR3 consists of 13 residues. V was clipped by 8 bases and J by 6 bases, with 17 bases between them. The germline V gene encodes CDR1 SGHAT and CDR2 FQNNGV. As processed by the authors: Nucleated cell number was recorded as an estimate derived from reference gene primer amplification. Only in-frame clones appear in the TCRdb table, and some are missing; sequencing was by immunoSEQ multiplex PCR. V, J and clone size are those of that table, while D and trimming were read from the DNA. The table lists under 95,000 clones, more than 75% of them singletons. The sequence derives from a human donor with acute or convalescent COVID-19. The donor label of this sample is uncertain. The sample was peripheral blood. This chain joins TRBV11-2 and TRBJ2-7; unclear D gene. This CDR3 reads CASAPFSALEQYF. The CDR3 DNA reads TGTGCCAGCGCCCCTTTTTCCGCGCTCGAGCAGTACTTC.